A selection of T cell receptor beta chains follows, all from one sample in a study of technical replicates of blood from a handful of donors. TCRdb's copy holds only in-frame clones and misses some; the assay was immunoSEQ multiplex PCR. In the table there are around 84,000 clones, nearly 98% of which are singletons. Sequencing was carried out using T cells isolated from PBMCs. These receptors were taken from a human donor in good health. Both conserved end residues are part of each CDR3. A D gene is named only where the DNA matches it firmly.

J: TRBJ2-3
V: TRBV7-9
D: TRBD1
CDR3: CASSRTGASTDTQYF

J: TRBJ1-1
V: TRBV4-1
D: -
CDR3: CASSLRTGRGGHTEAFF

J: TRBJ2-7
V: TRBV5-1
D: TRBD1
CDR3: CASSTRTGGGEQYF

J: TRBJ2-7
V: TRBV7-9
D: -
CDR3: CASSLTGEGAYEQYF

J: TRBJ1-2
V: TRBV14
D: TRBD1
CDR3: CASSPQGSYGYTF

J: TRBJ2-3
V: TRBV7-9
D: TRBD2
CDR3: CASSSSGADTQYF

J: TRBJ1-1
V: TRBV7-3
D: -
CDR3: CASSLGQNTEAFF

J: TRBJ2-1
V: TRBV7-9
D: TRBD1
CDR3: CASSYGTGDSNEQFF

J: TRBJ2-3
V: TRBV11-3
D: -
CDR3: CASSLQGRETDTQYF

J: TRBJ2-1
V: TRBV2
D: -
CDR3: CASRPRERSSYNEQFF

J: TRBJ2-7
V: TRBV5-4
D: -
CDR3: CASSNSPRVSHYEQYF

J: TRBJ2-5
V: TRBV5-8
D: TRBD2
CDR3: CASSLTSGKETQYF

J: TRBJ2-1
V: TRBV28
D: -
CDR3: CASSSDRQGGEQFF

J: TRBJ2-7
V: TRBV5-4
D: -
CDR3: CASSVDSTSTGEQYF

J: TRBJ1-1
V: TRBV30
D: -
CDR3: CAWSVGGNTEAFF

J: TRBJ2-2
V: TRBV5-1
D: TRBD1
CDR3: CASRGQGWINTGELFF

J: TRBJ2-5
V: TRBV5-1
D: TRBD2
CDR3: CASSLGEGLKETQYF

J: TRBJ2-7
V: TRBV29-1
D: TRBD1
CDR3: CSIGTGGDYEQYF

J: TRBJ2-3
V: TRBV27
D: -
CDR3: CASSFGQADTQYF

J: TRBJ2-7
V: TRBV5-1
D: TRBD2
CDR3: CASSWTLAGGTYEQYF

J: TRBJ2-7
V: TRBV6-6
D: -
CDR3: CATSSGGVDYEQYF

J: TRBJ2-3
V: TRBV18
D: -
CDR3: CASSPRPTSTDTQYF

J: TRBJ1-1
V: TRBV19
D: TRBD1
CDR3: CASSDRGNTEAFF

J: TRBJ2-7
V: TRBV4-1
D: TRBD1
CDR3: CASSQGQGAYEQYF

J: TRBJ2-5
V: TRBV5-1
D: TRBD2
CDR3: CASSLGGGKQETQYF

J: TRBJ2-5
V: TRBV5-4
D: -
CDR3: CASSPGGARGLQETQYF

J: TRBJ2-4
V: TRBV5-6
D: -
CDR3: CASSLDIAKNIQYF

J: TRBJ1-1
V: TRBV27
D: TRBD1
CDR3: CASRPSKQGWDTEAFF

J: TRBJ2-3
V: TRBV7-9
D: TRBD2
CDR3: CASSFDLAGRTDTQYF

J: TRBJ2-7
V: TRBV7-2
D: TRBD2
CDR3: CASSLFPSAGEFSYEQYF

J: TRBJ1-3
V: TRBV11-2
D: TRBD1
CDR3: CASSLDRPSTGTGNTIYF

J: TRBJ2-5
V: TRBV29-1
D: -
CDR3: CSQYTGTSETQYF

J: TRBJ1-6
V: TRBV7-8
D: TRBD1
CDR3: CASSLDPWGQFYNSPLHF

J: TRBJ2-2
V: TRBV5-6
D: -
CDR3: CASSSRADLTGELFF

J: TRBJ1-4
V: TRBV7-2
D: TRBD1
CDR3: CASSRSQGWSKLFF

J: TRBJ1-5
V: TRBV28
D: TRBD1
CDR3: CASSPGQGNQPQHF

J: TRBJ2-5
V: TRBV4-1
D: TRBD2
CDR3: CASSQVAGGETQYF

J: TRBJ2-3
V: TRBV4-1
D: TRBD1
CDR3: CASSQKPPGTGVYTDTQYF

J: TRBJ1-2
V: TRBV6-5
D: TRBD1
CDR3: CASRTGNYGYTF

J: TRBJ1-5
V: TRBV9
D: TRBD1
CDR3: CASSAGQGANQAQHF

J: TRBJ1-5
V: TRBV27
D: -
CDR3: CASSLGRGDWDQPQHF

J: TRBJ1-1
V: TRBV5-1
D: -
CDR3: CASSLGGMGGDTEAFF

J: TRBJ1-1
V: TRBV6-6
D: -
CDR3: CASSYNLFYTEAFF

J: TRBJ1-5
V: TRBV19
D: TRBD1
CDR3: CASSTTGGHQPQHF

J: TRBJ2-1
V: TRBV30
D: -
CDR3: CAWSVQTGDNEQFF

J: TRBJ1-6
V: TRBV4-1
D: TRBD1
CDR3: CASMLAPRQGASLFSPLHF

J: TRBJ2-3
V: TRBV2
D: -
CDR3: CASGGFGDTQYF

J: TRBJ2-1
V: TRBV28
D: -
CDR3: CASSFRDYDNEQFF

J: TRBJ2-3
V: TRBV2
D: -
CDR3: CASRGGHTDTQYF

J: TRBJ1-1
V: TRBV6-6
D: -
CDR3: CASSYGTGRDTEAFF